This T cell receptor (beta chain) was found in a study of blood T cell repertoires in COVID-19. CDR1 and CDR2 from the germline V gene are MNHEY and SVGAGI. This CDR3 has 14 amino acids. After removal of 7 bases from V and 7 bases from J, the junction contained 5 bases not matched to a gene. Using immunoSEQ multiplex PCR, the repertoire was profiled, and TCRdb retains in-frame clones only, with some absent. The table includes around 400,000 clones, more than 85% detected once. This clonotype was sampled from a woman between 35 and 50 years old who had been exposed to COVID-19. The gene calls are TRBV6-5 and TRBJ2-1, with 12 bases fitting TRBD2. Sequencing was carried out using PBMCs or T cells enriched from blood (not recorded which). CDR3 nucleotide sequence: TGTGCCAGCAATCGAGGGACTAGCGGGAATGAGCAGTTCTTC. Encoded protein: CASNRGTSGNEQFF.